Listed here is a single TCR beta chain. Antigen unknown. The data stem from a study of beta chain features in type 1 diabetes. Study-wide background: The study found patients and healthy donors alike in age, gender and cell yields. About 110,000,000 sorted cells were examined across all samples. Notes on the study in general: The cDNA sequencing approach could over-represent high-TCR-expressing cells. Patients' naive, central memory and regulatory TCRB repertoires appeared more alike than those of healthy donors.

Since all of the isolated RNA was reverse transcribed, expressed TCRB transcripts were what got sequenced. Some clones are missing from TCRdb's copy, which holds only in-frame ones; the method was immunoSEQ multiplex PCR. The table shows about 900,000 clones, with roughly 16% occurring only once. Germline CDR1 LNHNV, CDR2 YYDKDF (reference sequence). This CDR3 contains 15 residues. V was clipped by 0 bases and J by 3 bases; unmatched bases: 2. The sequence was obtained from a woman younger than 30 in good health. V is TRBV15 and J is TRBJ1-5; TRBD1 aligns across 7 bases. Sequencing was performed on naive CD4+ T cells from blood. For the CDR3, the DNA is TGTGCCACCAGCAGAGAAGGGGGCTACAATCAGCCCCAGCATTTT. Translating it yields CATSREGGYNQPQHF.